This is a list of T cell receptor beta chains from one sample in a study of T cells after yellow fever vaccination. MiXCR, run by TCRdb on the 5' RACE reads, gives a single entry per CDR3 protein. The data contain around 70,000 distinct CDR3 sequences, approximately 7% of them singletons. Sequencing used CD8+ T cells sorted from PBMCs, obtained about 5 days after the first yellow fever vaccination. These receptors all stem from a man aged 18 to 29 who received the YFV17D yellow fever vaccine. Both conserved end residues are part of each CDR3. D genes are given only for firm matches. Part of the rows lack a size; the others show once, few, many or a class for expanded clones.

clone size: few
D gene: .
J gene: TRBJ2-2
CDR3 length: 15
V gene: TRBV5-1
CDR3 DNA: TGCGCCAGCAGCTTGGAGAGGGTCGACACCGGGGAGCTGTTTTTT
CDR3 protein: CASSLERVDTGELFF

clone size: few
D gene: TRBD2
J gene: TRBJ2-5
CDR3 length: 16
V gene: TRBV7-2
CDR3 DNA: TGTGCCAGCAGCTTATCTGTAGCGGGGGGACAAGAGACCCAGTACTTC
CDR3 protein: CASSLSVAGGQETQYF

clone size: few
D gene: .
J gene: TRBJ1-4
CDR3 length: 18
V gene: TRBV5-1
CDR3 DNA: TGCGCCAGCAGCGGCCGGGATCCCTTCGGTTGGGCTAATGAAAAACTGTTTTTT
CDR3 protein: CASSGRDPFGWANEKLFF

clone size: few
D gene: .
J gene: TRBJ1-5
CDR3 length: 13
V gene: TRBV6-6
CDR3 DNA: TGTGCCAGCAATAACTGGGGGGGCCAGCCCCAGCATTTT
CDR3 protein: CASNNWGGQPQHF

clone size: many
D gene: TRBD1
J gene: TRBJ2-6
CDR3 length: 17
V gene: TRBV4-1
CDR3 DNA: TGCGCCAGCAGCCGGGGACAGGCGTACTCTGGGGCCAACGTCCTGACTTTC
CDR3 protein: CASSRGQAYSGANVLTF

clone size: many
D gene: .
J gene: TRBJ2-4
CDR3 length: 13
V gene: TRBV29-1
CDR3 DNA: TGCAGCGTTGAAGAAATCGCCGGGAACATTCAGTACTTC
CDR3 protein: CSVEEIAGNIQYF

clone size: many
D gene: .
J gene: TRBJ2-3
CDR3 length: 12
V gene: TRBV4-3
CDR3 DNA: TGCGCCAGCAGCCAAGATCTTGATACGCAGTATTTT
CDR3 protein: CASSQDLDTQYF

clone size: .
D gene: TRBD1
J gene: TRBJ1-1
CDR3 length: 15
V gene: TRBV7-2
CDR3 DNA: TGTGCCAGCAGCCCCCCACCCGGGACAGACACTGAAGCTTTCTTT
CDR3 protein: CASSPPPGTDTEAFF

clone size: .
D gene: TRBD2
J gene: TRBJ2-1
CDR3 length: 13
V gene: TRBV20-1
CDR3 DNA: TGCAGTGCACGGACTAGTAACTACAATGAGCAGTTCTTC
CDR3 protein: CSARTSNYNEQFF

clone size: few
D gene: TRBD1
J gene: TRBJ2-1
CDR3 length: 13
V gene: TRBV7-9
CDR3 DNA: TGTGCCAGCAGCTTAGCGGGACAGGCCAAGCAGTTCTTC
CDR3 protein: CASSLAGQAKQFF

clone size: many
D gene: .
J gene: TRBJ2-1
CDR3 length: 17
V gene: TRBV20-1
CDR3 DNA: TGCAGTGCTAGAGACGGTGAGCGGGGACAGGCCTACAATGAGCAGTTCTTC
CDR3 protein: CSARDGERGQAYNEQFF

clone size: many
D gene: .
J gene: TRBJ2-7
CDR3 length: 15
V gene: TRBV2
CDR3 DNA: TGTGCCAGCACGGTTGAGAGGGGACGATCCTACGAGCAGTACTTC
CDR3 protein: CASTVERGRSYEQYF

clone size: .
D gene: .
J gene: TRBJ2-7
CDR3 length: 12
V gene: TRBV6-1
CDR3 DNA: TGTGCCAGCAGTGAAGATGGAGACGAGCAGTACTTC
CDR3 protein: CASSEDGDEQYF

clone size: few
D gene: .
J gene: TRBJ1-5
CDR3 length: 15
V gene: TRBV7-9
CDR3 DNA: TGTGCCAGCAGCCGCAGCGGACAGACCAATCAGCCCCAGCATTTT
CDR3 protein: CASSRSGQTNQPQHF

clone size: few
D gene: TRBD2
J gene: TRBJ2-3
CDR3 length: 20
V gene: TRBV12-3/TRBV12-4
CDR3 DNA: TGTGCCAGCAGTTTAGGAAGTTTATTCCGGGACTATACCAATACAGATACGCAGTATTTT
CDR3 protein: CASSLGSLFRDYTNTDTQYF

clone size: .
D gene: TRBD1
J gene: TRBJ1-1
CDR3 length: 12
V gene: TRBV24-1
CDR3 DNA: TGTGCCACCAGTGATTGGACAGGGCGAGCTTTCTTT
CDR3 protein: CATSDWTGRAFF

clone size: few
D gene: TRBD1
J gene: TRBJ1-5
CDR3 length: 15
V gene: TRBV6-5
CDR3 DNA: TGTGCCAGCAGCCAGGGACAGCTTAGCAATCAGCCCCAGCATTTT
CDR3 protein: CASSQGQLSNQPQHF

clone size: .
D gene: TRBD2
J gene: TRBJ2-3
CDR3 length: 17
V gene: TRBV7-9
CDR3 DNA: TGTGCCAGCAGCTCACGACTAGCGGGGACTAGCACAGATACGCAGTATTTT
CDR3 protein: CASSSRLAGTSTDTQYF

clone size: .
D gene: .
J gene: TRBJ2-1
CDR3 length: 14
V gene: TRBV6-2/TRBV6-3
CDR3 DNA: TGTGCCAGCATGGGGGGGCCCTTCTACAATGAGCAGTTCTTC
CDR3 protein: CASMGGPFYNEQFF

clone size: few
D gene: TRBD1
J gene: TRBJ1-1
CDR3 length: 14
V gene: TRBV7-3
CDR3 DNA: TGTGCCAGCAGCCCCCAGGGGGGTGGCACTGAAGCTTTCTTT
CDR3 protein: CASSPQGGGTEAFF

clone size: .
D gene: TRBD1
J gene: TRBJ2-5
CDR3 length: 14
V gene: TRBV27
CDR3 DNA: TGTGCCAGCAGTTTAAGAGGGGGCGAAGAGACCCAGTACTTC
CDR3 protein: CASSLRGGEETQYF

clone size: many
D gene: TRBD1
J gene: TRBJ2-1
CDR3 length: 14
V gene: TRBV29-1
CDR3 DNA: TGCAGCGTTGAAGATCCCCTTAGAACAGGGGGCGAGTTCTTC
CDR3 protein: CSVEDPLRTGGEFF

clone size: many
D gene: .
J gene: TRBJ1-1
CDR3 length: 16
V gene: TRBV5-6
CDR3 DNA: TGTGCCAGCAGCTTGGGTTCCGGGGTGAGGAACACTGAAGCTTTCTTT
CDR3 protein: CASSLGSGVRNTEAFF

clone size: many
D gene: .
J gene: TRBJ2-1
CDR3 length: 18
V gene: TRBV5-6
CDR3 DNA: TGTGCCAGCAGCTTGGACCGAGCGGGTCTCCCCCGGGGCAATGAGCAGTTCTTC
CDR3 protein: CASSLDRAGLPRGNEQFF

clone size: many
D gene: .
J gene: TRBJ2-1
CDR3 length: 15
V gene: TRBV7-9
CDR3 DNA: TGTGCCAGCAGCCAGGACTACTCGTCGAACGGTGAGCAGTTCTTC
CDR3 protein: CASSQDYSSNGEQFF

clone size: many
D gene: .
J gene: TRBJ1-1
CDR3 length: 13
V gene: TRBV7-9
CDR3 DNA: TGTGCCAGCAGCTCCGGAGGGAACACTGAAGCTTTCTTT
CDR3 protein: CASSSGGNTEAFF